What follows are 22 T cell receptor beta chains derived from one specimen sequenced in a study of cytomegalovirus exposure and HLA in healthy donors. Amplification used 60 Vbeta primers and 13 Jbeta primers. Repertoires were generated with immunoSEQ multiplex PCR, while TCRdb's copy carries only in-frame clones and drops some. Among roughly 120,000 clones listed, approximately 80% were seen once. The specimen was PBMCs. The source of these receptors is a woman aged 40 to 49 in good health and CMV-seropositive.

CDR3 region: CASSFRGPSNQPQHF. The DNA for the CDR3 is TGTGCCAGCAGCTTCAGGGGTCCTAGCAATCAGCCCCAGCATTTT. J is TRBJ1-5 and V is TRBV5-6, with D possibly matching TRBD1 (6 bases). In germline, CDR1 is SGHDT, CDR2 YYEEEE. The CDR3 has 15 residues. V dropped 2 bases and J dropped 0 bases, with 9 bases sitting between them.

This chain joins TRBV29-1 and TRBJ1-4; D might be TRBD1 (5 bases). The CDR3 runs to 13 residues. Germline values: CDR1 SQVTM, CDR2 ANQGSEA. With 1 base removed from V and 11 bases from J, the gap between germline ends came to 14 bases. The CDR3 region is CSVEVDFGGKLFF. The DNA of the CDR3 is TGCAGCGTTGAAGTCGATTTCGGGGGGAAACTGTTTTTT. The whole variable domain, remainder taken from reference TRBV29-1 and TRBJ1-4, is SAVISQKPSRDICQRGTSLTIQCQVDSQVTMMFWYRQQPGQSLTLIATANQGSEATYESGFVIDKFPISRPNLTFSTLTVSNMSPEDSSIYLCSVEVDFGGKLFFGSGTQLSVL.

This clone was detected once. The V call is TRBV15, the J call TRBJ2-3, with 10 bases aligning to TRBD2. V lost 3 bases, J lost 0 bases, and 6 bases stayed unmatched. The germline CDR1 and CDR2 sequences are LNHNV and YYDKDF (reference sequence). The CDR3 totals 17 residues. The DNA of the CDR3 is TGTGCCACCAGCAGGGCCCAACTAGCGGGAAGCACAGATACGCAGTATTTT. Encoded protein: CATSRAQLAGSTDTQYF.

This clone was observed once. This chain connects TRBV28 to TRBJ2-3; 13 bases are a match to TRBD2. CDR3 length: 16 amino acids. Germline CDR1 and CDR2: MDHEN and SYDVKM. With 6 bases clipped from V and 1 base from J, the junction kept 4 bases outside the gene matches. CDR3 protein: CASSPTSGGGTDTQYF. DNA of the CDR3: TGTGCCAGCAGCCCCACTAGCGGGGGGGGCACAGATACGCAGTATTTT.

This clone appeared once. The chain links TRBV6-5 to TRBJ2-7, with 7 nucleotides matching TRBD2. The length of the CDR3 is 13 residues. V was pared by 6 bases and J by 1 base, with 3 bases of the junction left unmatched. CDR1 is MNHEY and CDR2 is SVGAGI in the germline V gene. The CDR3 DNA sequence: TGTGCCAGCAGGCGGGGGTTGTCCTACGAGCAGTACTTC. Its translation: CASRRGLSYEQYF.

The chain couples TRBV6-6 to TRBJ2-1, with D possibly TRBD1 on 5 matching bases. CDR1 is MNHNY, CDR2 SVGAGI, per germline (reference sequence). The CDR3 runs 16 residues. Trimming took off 2 bases at V and 0 bases at J, with 11 bases between the two ends. CDR3 DNA: TGTGCCAGCAGTTACAGGCAGGGAAGCTCCTACAATGAGCAGTTCTTC. Amino acid sequence: CASSYRQGSSYNEQFF.

The rearrangement links TRBV28 to TRBJ2-7; D perhaps matches TRBD1 (6 bases). This CDR3 is built from 14 residues. V was clipped by 6 bases and J by 0 bases, with 12 bases between them. The germline V gene has CDR1 MDHEN and CDR2 SYDVKM. CDR3 bases: TGTGCCAGCAGAGAGACAGGAAGCTCCTACGAGCAGTACTTC. Translating it yields CASRETGSSYEQYF.

In this sample, this clone turned up a few times. This chain links TRBV11-1 with TRBJ2-2; 9 bases fit TRBD2. This CDR3 comprises 17 residues. Germline CDR1 reads SGHAT; CDR2 reads FQDESV (reference sequence). With 5 bases clipped from V and 5 bases from J, the junction kept 12 bases outside the gene matches. In nucleotides, the CDR3 is TGTGCCAGCAGCCCCCTCCACATAGCGGGAGAAACCGGGGAGCTGTTTTTT. This codes for CASSPLHIAGETGELFF.

The chain is built from TRBV5-6 and TRBJ2-7; 10 bases agree with TRBD1. CDR3 length: 15 residues. J was trimmed by 4 bases and V by 2 bases; bases with no gene match: 6. Germline CDR1 SGHDT, CDR2 YYEEEE. In DNA, the CDR3 is TGTGCCAGCAGCTTCTCCGGGACAGGGGCTTACGAGCAGTACTTC. This sequence encodes CASSFSGTGAYEQYF.

This clone was counted once. At one of its ends the junction is not consistent with the germline gene, which may arise from a read error. The chain carries TRBV6-6 and TRBJ1-2; TRBD1 is a possible D gene (6 bases). Germline values: CDR1 MNHNY, CDR2 SVGAGI (reference sequence). CDR3 length: 16 residues. CDR3 region: CASSPGGTRRDYGCTF. The CDR3 DNA reads as TGTGCCAGCAGTCCTGGGGGCACCCGGAGAGACTATGGCTGCACCTTC.

The CDR3 sequence is CASSDRLGAPKNYTQYF. As DNA, the CDR3 is TGTGCCAGCAGTGATCGATTAGGAGCGCCCAAGAATTATACGCAGTATTTT. The V and J genes are TRBV6-4 and TRBJ2-3; D gene unclear. The CDR3 totals 17 residues. V shed 3 bases and J shed 7 bases, with 23 bases lying between them. The germline CDR1 and CDR2 sequences are MRHNA and SNTAGT.

This chain links TRBV4-2 with TRBJ2-7; 8 bases line up with TRBD2. CDR1 is LGHNA and CDR2 is YNFKEQ in the germline V gene. The V segment lost 0 bases and the J segment 3 bases; nucleotides outside the gene matches: 13. The CDR3 totals 18 residues. CDR3 sequence reads: CASSQEILAERGFYEQYF. For the CDR3, the DNA is TGTGCCAGCAGCCAAGAGATACTAGCGGAACGAGGATTCTACGAGCAGTACTTC.

CDR3: CASSAWQGTVTGELFF. The DNA of the CDR3 is TGCGCCAGCAGCGCTTGGCAGGGGACAGTCACCGGGGAGCTGTTTTTT. The V call is TRBV5-1, the J call TRBJ2-2; 7 nucleotides agree with TRBD1. Germline V lookup: CDR1 SGHRS, CDR2 YFSETQ. This CDR3 is built from 16 residues. V dropped 4 bases and J dropped 4; count of bases not matched to a gene: 10.

The chain uses TRBV28 and TRBJ2-7, with TRBD2 matching over 8 bases. The CDR3 length is 11 residues. Germline V CDR1 and CDR2: MDHEN, SYDVKM. V was clipped by 6 bases and J by 7 bases; unmatched bases: 2. Written as DNA, the CDR3 is TGTGCCAGCAGCCGGGGGGGGGAGCAGTACTTC. This gives the protein CASSRGGEQYF.

This clone was seen a single time. One end of the junction does not line up with germline, which may come from a read error. The chain uses TRBV7-9 and TRBJ1-4, with D perhaps matching TRBD1 (6 bases). The CDR3 extends over 15 amino acids. CDR1 is SEHNR, CDR2 FQNEAQ, per germline (reference sequence). CDR3 DNA sequence: TGTTCCAGCAGCGTCGCCGGGACAAGAAAGGAAAAACTGTTTTTT. It yields the protein CSSSVAGTRKEKLFF.

This clone turned up a few times. The chain recombines TRBV25-1 with TRBJ1-2, with D unclear. V lost 2 bases and J lost 4, with 14 bases in between. CDR3 length: 15 residues. The germline V gene has CDR1 MGHDK and CDR2 SYGVNS. CDR3 loop: CASSERSGGSYGYTF. The CDR3 region has the DNA TGTGCCAGCAGTGAACGGTCGGGTGGTAGCTATGGCTACACCTTC.

The V and J genes are TRBV7-9 and TRBJ1-1; D gene uncertain. The V gene lost 8 bases and the J gene lost 3 bases, with 13 bases spanning the gap. The V gene's germline CDR1 is SEHNR and CDR2 FQNEAQ (reference sequence). The CDR3 spans 13 residues. The CDR3 loop reads CASHSRSDTEAFF. Written as DNA, the CDR3 is TGTGCCAGCCACAGTAGATCAGACACTGAAGCTTTCTTT.

This chain uses TRBV7-3 with TRBJ2-3; TRBD2 agrees at 9 bases. Germline CDR1 SGHTA, CDR2 FQGTGA. V was pared by 5 bases and J by 1 base, with 4 bases of the junction left unmatched. CDR3 length: 15 amino acids. This CDR3 is CASSPRTSGTDTQYF. The DNA of the CDR3 is TGTGCCAGCAGCCCGCGGACTAGCGGCACAGATACGCAGTATTTT.

The chain recombines TRBV30 with TRBJ2-6, with D perhaps matching TRBD2 (5 bases). CDR3 length: 15 residues. Germline loops: CDR1 GTSNPN, CDR2 SVGIG (reference sequence). Deletions cut 3 bases from V and 0 bases from J, with 9 bases between. CDR3: CAWSLRGSGANVLTF. In DNA form, the CDR3 reads TGTGCCTGGAGCCTACGGGGCTCTGGGGCCAACGTCCTGACTTTC.

V gene TRBV19 combines with J gene TRBJ1-4, with a weak D call TRBD1 (6 bases). The CDR3 consists of 16 residues. CDR1 is LNHDA and CDR2 is SQIVND in the germline V gene (reference sequence). Trimming shortened V by 4 bases and J by 3 bases, and 15 bases separated the two germline ends. This CDR3 reads CASSSTGIGSNEKLFF. CDR3 nucleotide sequence: TGTGCCAGTAGTAGCACAGGGATCGGGTCTAATGAAAAACTGTTTTTT.

The chain joins TRBV28 to TRBJ1-1, with 9 nucleotides matching TRBD1. V shed 7 bases, J shed 3 bases, and the junction held 9 bases outside the gene matches. Germline assignment: CDR1 MDHEN and CDR2 SYDVKM. CDR3 length: 15 residues. The CDR3 coding sequence is TGTGCCAGCACCGACCGGGACAGGGTGGACACTGAAGCTTTCTTT. It codes for CASTDRDRVDTEAFF.

The chain couples TRBV5-4 to TRBJ2-7, with D possibly matching TRBD2 (5 bases). Trimming removed 0 bases from V and 6 bases from J, with 10 bases in between. The CDR3 is 13 residues long. Germline loops: CDR1 SGHNT, CDR2 YYREEE (reference sequence). The CDR3 loop is CASSLGGRGEQYF. The DNA of the CDR3 is TGTGCCAGCAGCTTGGGCGGGCGTGGCGAGCAGTACTTC.